This TCR beta chain appears in the sequencing data of a study of T-cell reconstitution after alpha-beta-depleted transplantation in children. This clonotype has at least ten counts. Unique molecular identifiers featured in how the TCRbeta library was prepared. TCRdb re-derived calls from the PCR reads in MiXCR, one entry per CDR3 protein. Here the sample spans more than 550,000 distinct CDR3 sequences, about 11% being singletons. This TCR derives from a human donor who donated a stem cell graft to a child with acute myeloid leukemia. The sample in question was PBMCs from the stem cell graft donor, obtained from the stem cell graft.

The CDR3 DNA reads as TGTGCCACTTCGACGCAGTACACTGAAGCTTTCTTT. Amino acid sequence: CATSTQYTEAFF. The rearrangement uses TRBV25-1 and TRBJ1-1; D remains unclear. V was cut by 10 bases and J by 3 bases, with 12 bases left in between. Germline V gives CDR1 MGHDK, CDR2 SYGVNS. This CDR3 is 12 amino acids long.